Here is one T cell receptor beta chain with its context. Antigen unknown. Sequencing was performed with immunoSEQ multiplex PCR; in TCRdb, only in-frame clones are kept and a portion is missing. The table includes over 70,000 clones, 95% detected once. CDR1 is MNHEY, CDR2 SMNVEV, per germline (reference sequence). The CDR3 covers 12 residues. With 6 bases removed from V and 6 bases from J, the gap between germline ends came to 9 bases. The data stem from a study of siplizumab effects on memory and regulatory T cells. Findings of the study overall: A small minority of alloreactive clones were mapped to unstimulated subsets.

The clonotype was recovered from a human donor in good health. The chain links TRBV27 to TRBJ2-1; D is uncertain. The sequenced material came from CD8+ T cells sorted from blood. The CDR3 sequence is CASRTAINEQFF. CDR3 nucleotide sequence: TGTGCCAGCAGAACGGCCATCAATGAGCAGTTCTTC.